The 12 T cell receptor beta chains in this list originate from one sample, sequenced in a study of blood T cell repertoires in COVID-19. TCRdb keeps only in-frame clones here, not all; method: immunoSEQ multiplex PCR. The sample consists of about 280,000 clones, about 86% of them appearing once. The sequenced sample was peripheral blood. The origin of the receptors is a woman in her thirties who had recovered from COVID-19.

The rearrangement uses TRBV28 and TRBJ2-7; no clear D gene. This CDR3 has 11 amino acids. V lost 6 bases to trimming and J lost 2 bases, with 5 bases between them. Germline-derived CDR1 and CDR2 are MDHEN and SYDVKM. The CDR3 is CASRTAYEQYF. In DNA form, the CDR3 reads TGTGCCAGCAGAACAGCCTACGAGCAGTACTTC.

The chain has TRBV28 and TRBJ2-2; 10 bases line up with TRBD1. This CDR3 has 16 amino acids. Germline-derived CDR1 and CDR2 are MDHEN and SYDVKM. Germline trimming cut 6 bases from V and 3 bases from J; bases unmatched to any gene: 7. The CDR3 DNA reads TGTGCCAGCAGGCCCCACGGGACAGGGGACACCGGGGAGCTGTTTTTT. It is translated as CASRPHGTGDTGELFF.

The V and J genes are TRBV7-6 and TRBJ1-1; D is possibly TRBD1 (6 bases). Trimming stripped 0 bases from V and 1 base from J, with 6 bases between. The CDR3 contains 14 residues. Germline V CDR1 and CDR2: SGHVS, FNYEAQ. The CDR3 DNA is TGTGCCAGCAGCTTAGCAGGGGGGAACACTGAAGCTTTCTTT. This codes for CASSLAGGNTEAFF.

V usage is TRBV2 and J usage is TRBJ2-1; D possibly corresponds to TRBD1 (5 bases). Germline CDR1 is SNHLY and CDR2 is FYNNEI. Trimming took 8 bases from V and 2 from J, leaving 13 bases between them. The CDR3 runs 14 residues. As DNA, the CDR3 is TGTGCCAGCGAAGAGACAGCTACCTACAATGAGCAGTTCTTC. It yields the protein CASEETATYNEQFF. Full variable domain (rest looked up from reference TRBV2 and TRBJ2-1): EPEVTQTPSHQVTQMGQEVILRCVPISNHLYFYWYRQILGQKVEFLVSFYNNEISEKSEIFDDQFSVERPDGSNFTLKIRSTKLEDSAMYFCASEETATYNEQFFGPGTRLTVL.

The chain carries TRBV4-1 and TRBJ1-6, with 8 bases aligning to TRBD1. The CDR3 has 15 residues. Germline assignment: CDR1 MGHRA and CDR2 YSYEKL. V lost 4 bases, J lost 6 bases, and 5 bases stayed unmatched. CDR3 loop: CASSPLGQGNSPLHF. The CDR3 DNA sequence: TGCGCCAGCAGCCCCTTAGGACAGGGTAATTCACCCCTCCACTTT.

The chain recombines TRBV28 with TRBJ2-7, with D uncertain. Trimming shortened V by 1 base and J by 4 bases, and 5 bases separated the two germline ends. This CDR3 comprises 12 residues. CDR1 MDHEN and CDR2 SYDVKM come from the germline V gene. Written as DNA, the CDR3 is TGTGCCAGCAGTTTATCTGAGTACGAGCAGTACTTC. It codes for CASSLSEYEQYF.

V gene TRBV24-1 combines with J gene TRBJ2-6; 7 bases are a match to TRBD2. The germline V gene has CDR1 KGHDR and CDR2 SFDVKD. V dropped 9 bases and J dropped 0; count of bases not matched to a gene: 7. The CDR3 contains 16 residues. The CDR3 coding sequence is TGTGCCACCTATCGGGGGGAGTCCTCTGGGGCCAACGTCCTGACTTTC. It yields the protein CATYRGESSGANVLTF.

The chain carries TRBV27 and TRBJ2-7; 10 bases map to TRBD2. V was pared by 3 bases and J by 5 bases, with 13 bases of the junction left unmatched. The germline CDR1 and CDR2 sequences are MNHEY and SMNVEV (reference sequence). This CDR3 is built from 17 residues. The CDR3 loop reads CASSLRLAGDLWDEQYF. In DNA form, the CDR3 reads TGTGCCAGCAGTTTGCGCCTAGCGGGGGACCTCTGGGACGAGCAGTACTTC.

V and J are TRBV25-1 and TRBJ1-2; tentatively, D is TRBD1 (6 bases). The CDR3 runs 13 residues. V lost 7 bases and J lost 8, with 17 bases in between. The germline CDR1 and CDR2 sequences are MGHDK and SYGVNS. The CDR3 region is CASIARGSDGYTF. In nucleotides, the CDR3 is TGTGCCAGCATCGCCAGGGGAAGCGACGGCTACACCTTC.

The V gene is TRBV7-9, the J gene TRBJ1-2; D call uncertain. CDR3 length: 14 amino acids. V was shortened by 5 bases and J by 6 bases, with 16 bases between the two germline ends. Germline V lookup: CDR1 SEHNR, CDR2 FQNEAQ (reference sequence). The CDR3 spells CASSPWEDRNGYTF. The CDR3 DNA reads as TGTGCCAGCAGCCCCTGGGAGGACCGGAATGGCTACACCTTC.

The chain has TRBV6-5 and TRBJ1-2; D is unclear. This CDR3 spans 13 amino acids. The germline V and J ends were trimmed by 0 bases and 6 bases, with 8 bases remaining between them. The germline gives CDR1 MNHEY, CDR2 SVGAGI. The chain's CDR3 is CASSYSEGDGYTF. DNA for the CDR3: TGTGCCAGCAGTTACTCGGAGGGCGATGGCTACACCTTC.

This chain uses TRBV10-1 with TRBJ2-5, with 7 bases aligning to TRBD2. The ends lost 3 bases at V and 6 bases at J; junction bases unmatched: 16. Germline CDR1 WNHNN, CDR2 SYGVQD (reference sequence). The CDR3 runs to 17 residues. CDR3 protein: CASSDLLRCGSRKTQYF. DNA for the CDR3: TGCGCCAGCAGTGATCTTTTGCGGTGCGGGAGCAGGAAGACCCAGTACTTC.